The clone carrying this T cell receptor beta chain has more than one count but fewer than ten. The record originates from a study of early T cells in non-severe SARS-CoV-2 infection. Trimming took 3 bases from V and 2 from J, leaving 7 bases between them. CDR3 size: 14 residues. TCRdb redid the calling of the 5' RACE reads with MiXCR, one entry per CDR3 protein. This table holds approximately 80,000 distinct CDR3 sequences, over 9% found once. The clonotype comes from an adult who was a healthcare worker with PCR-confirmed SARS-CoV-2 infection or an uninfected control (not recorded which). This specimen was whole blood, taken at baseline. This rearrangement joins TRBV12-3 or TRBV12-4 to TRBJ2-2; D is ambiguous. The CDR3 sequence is CASSFRGNTGELFF. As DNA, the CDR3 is TGTGCCAGCAGTTTTAGAGGAAACACCGGGGAGCTGTTTTTT.